This T cell receptor (beta chain) was retrieved from a study of identifying expanded T cells in peripheral blood. This CDR3 has 14 amino acids. With 5 bases removed from V and 11 bases from J, the gap between germline ends came to 19 bases. CDR1 and CDR2 from the germline V gene are LNHDA and SQIVND (reference sequence). The protocol was immunoSEQ multiplex PCR, while the TCRdb copy is restricted to in-frame clones and leaves out a portion. The table has 75,000 to 90,000 clones, about four fifths seen once. The sequencing input was blood. The sequence was obtained from a person between 18 and 75 years old in good health. This chain connects TRBV19 to TRBJ1-5; D is unresolved. Written as DNA, the CDR3 is TGTGCCAGTAGTCTAGGAGGTTTGGGTCCGTCCCAGCATTTT. Translated: CASSLGGLGPSQHF.